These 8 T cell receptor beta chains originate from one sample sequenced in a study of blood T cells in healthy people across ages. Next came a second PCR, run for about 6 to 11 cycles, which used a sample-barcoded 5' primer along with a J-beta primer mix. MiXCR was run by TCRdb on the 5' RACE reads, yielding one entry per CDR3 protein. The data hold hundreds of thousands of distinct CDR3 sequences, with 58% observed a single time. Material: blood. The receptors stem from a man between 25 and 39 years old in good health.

As DNA, the CDR3 is TGTGCCAGCAGTATGACACAGAACACTGAAGCTTTCTTT. Residues: CASSMTQNTEAFF. The V call is TRBV12-3 or TRBV12-4, the J call TRBJ1-1; D is unclear. The CDR3 consists of 13 residues. V was cut by 5 bases and J by 1 base, with 8 bases left in between.

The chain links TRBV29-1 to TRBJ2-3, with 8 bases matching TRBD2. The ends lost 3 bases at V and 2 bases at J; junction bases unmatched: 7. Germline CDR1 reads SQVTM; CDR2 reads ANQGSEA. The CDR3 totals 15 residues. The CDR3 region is CSVEGGLGHTDTQYF. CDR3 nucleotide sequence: TGCAGCGTTGAGGGGGGACTAGGACACACAGATACGCAGTATTTT.

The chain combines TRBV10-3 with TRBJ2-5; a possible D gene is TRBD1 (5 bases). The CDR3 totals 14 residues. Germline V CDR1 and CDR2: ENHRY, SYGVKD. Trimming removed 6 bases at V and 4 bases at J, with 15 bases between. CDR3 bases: TGTGCCATCAGGGGCCTCCAGGGCGGAGAGACCCAGTACTTC. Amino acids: CAIRGLQGGETQYF.

The CDR3 protein is CASLRRTLQETQYF. CDR3 coding DNA: TGTGCCAGCCTCCGCCGGACTTTACAAGAGACCCAGTACTTC. The V and J genes are TRBV2 and TRBJ2-5; D might be TRBD2 (5 bases). The CDR3 totals 14 residues. Germline values: CDR1 SNHLY, CDR2 FYNNEI. The germline V and J ends were trimmed by 8 bases and 2 bases, with 15 bases remaining between them.

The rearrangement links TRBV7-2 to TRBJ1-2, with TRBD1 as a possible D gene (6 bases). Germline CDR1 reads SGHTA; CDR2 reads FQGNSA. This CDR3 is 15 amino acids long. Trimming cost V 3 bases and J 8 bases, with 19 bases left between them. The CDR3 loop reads CASSFYKQGWGGYTF. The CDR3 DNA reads TGTGCCAGCAGCTTCTACAAACAGGGTTGGGGCGGCTACACCTTC.

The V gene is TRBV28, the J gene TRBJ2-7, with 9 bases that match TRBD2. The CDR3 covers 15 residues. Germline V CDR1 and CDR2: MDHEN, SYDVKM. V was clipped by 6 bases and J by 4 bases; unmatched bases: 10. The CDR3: CASSRRTSVLYEQYF. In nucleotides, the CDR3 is TGTGCCAGCAGCCGACGGACTAGCGTCCTATACGAGCAGTACTTC. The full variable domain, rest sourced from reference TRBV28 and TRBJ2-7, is DVKVTQSSRYLVKRTGEKVFLECVQDMDHENMFWYRQDPGLGLRLIYFSYDVKMKEKGDIPEGYSVSREKKERFSLILESASTNQTSMYLCASSRRTSVLYEQYFGPGTRLTVT.

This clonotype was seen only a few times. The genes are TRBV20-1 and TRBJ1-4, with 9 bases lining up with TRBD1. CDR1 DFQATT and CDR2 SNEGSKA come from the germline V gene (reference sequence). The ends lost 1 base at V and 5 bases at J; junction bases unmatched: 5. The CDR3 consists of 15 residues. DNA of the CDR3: TGCAGTGCTAGAGCCCAAGACAGGGGGAATGAAAAACTGTTTTTT. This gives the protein CSARAQDRGNEKLFF.

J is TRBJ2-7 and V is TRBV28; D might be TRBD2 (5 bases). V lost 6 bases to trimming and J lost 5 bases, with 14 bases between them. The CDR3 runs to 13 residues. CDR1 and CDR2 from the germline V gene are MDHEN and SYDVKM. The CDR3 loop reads CASRSPGYDEQYF. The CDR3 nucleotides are TGTGCCAGCAGGTCTCCGGGGTATGACGAGCAGTACTTC.